A single sample is the source of the 5 T cell receptor beta chains below, sequenced in a study of cytomegalovirus exposure and HLA in healthy donors. PCR involved 60 Vbeta and 13 Jbeta primers. Assay used: immunoSEQ multiplex PCR; TCRdb lists only in-frame clones, some missing. Of under 200,000 clones listed, 78% were seen once; the top ten hold about 6%. Source material: PBMCs. The receptors come from a woman in her 30s in good health and CMV-seropositive.

This clone occurred a few times. CDR3 residues: CASRVTGGTGNTIYF. CDR3 coding DNA: TGTGCCAGCAGAGTAACAGGGGGCACAGGAAACACCATATATTTT. The chain is built from TRBV2 and TRBJ1-3; 9 bases align to TRBD1. This CDR3 is built from 15 residues. Germline values: CDR1 SNHLY, CDR2 FYNNEI. With V trimmed by 6 bases and J by 4 bases, 7 bases remained unmatched.

The gene calls are TRBV7-3 and TRBJ2-1, with D perhaps matching TRBD2 (5 bases). V was cut by 5 bases and J by 0 bases, with 14 bases left in between. Germline CDR1 reads SGHTA; CDR2 reads FQGTGA. The CDR3 runs 16 residues. CDR3 DNA: TGTGCCAGCAGCCCAAGTCTAGCCAGCTCCTACAATGAGCAGTTCTTC. Translating it yields CASSPSLASSYNEQFF. The whole variable domain, filled in from reference TRBV7-3 and TRBJ2-1, reads GAGVSQTPSNKVTEKGKYVELRCDPISGHTALYWYRQSLGQGPEFLIYFQGTGAADDSGLPNDRFFAVRPEGSVSTLKIQRTERGDSAVYLCASSPSLASSYNEQFFGPGTRLTVL.

This sequence joins TRBV19 and TRBJ2-2; TRBD2 aligns across 8 bases. This CDR3 comprises 16 residues. Germline loops: CDR1 LNHDA, CDR2 SQIVND (reference sequence). The junction had 11 bases not matched to a gene; V was cut back by 9 bases and J by 2 bases. The CDR3 loop reads CASRNPGGPNTGELFF. As DNA, the CDR3 is TGTGCCAGCCGGAATCCGGGAGGGCCTAACACCGGGGAGCTGTTTTTT.

V usage is TRBV11-2 and J usage is TRBJ2-1, with TRBD2 matching 12 bases. V shed 4 bases, J shed 9 bases, and the junction held 7 bases outside the gene matches. CDR1 SGHAT and CDR2 FQNNGV come from the germline V gene. The CDR3 extends over 15 amino acids. As DNA, the CDR3 is TGTGCCAGCAGCTCCCTAGCGGGAGGGCTTGGTGAGCAGTTCTTC. Protein sequence: CASSSLAGGLGEQFF.

The V and J genes are TRBV2 and TRBJ2-3; 13 bases agree with TRBD2. CDR3 length: 15 amino acids. The ends lost 6 bases at V and 4 bases at J; junction bases unmatched: 4. The germline CDR1 and CDR2 sequences are SNHLY and FYNNEI. DNA of the CDR3: TGTGCCAGCAGCTGGACTAGCGGGAGCGCAGATACGCAGTATTTT. This codes for CASSWTSGSADTQYF.